This T cell receptor beta chain is from a study of cytomegalovirus exposure and HLA in healthy donors. Findings and caveats of the study: Solely CMV serostatus was available to characterize immune exposure.

The PCR ran on 60 Vbeta and 13 Jbeta primers. Measured with immunoSEQ multiplex PCR; TCRdb has only the in-frame clones, and not every one. Of 170,000 or so clones listed, around 79% are singletons. The CDR3 has 12 residues. Germline CDR1 reads SGHAT; CDR2 reads FQNNGV. V lost 1 base, J lost 10 bases, and 8 bases lay in between. Only a few counts were recorded for this clone. Its matching antigen is unknown. V is TRBV11-2 and J is TRBJ2-1, with D perhaps TRBD2 (5 bases). The clonotype was recovered from a woman between 35 and 50 years old in good health and CMV-seronegative. Specimen: PBMCs. The CDR3 spells CASSLAGTEQFF. In nucleotides, the CDR3 is TGTGCCAGCAGCTTAGCGGGAACGGAGCAGTTCTTC.